This T cell receptor (beta chain) was obtained from a study of yellow fever vaccine responses in identical twins (dated by TCRdb to 2016 to 2019). In the study overall: In the study, vaccine-responding T cell clones were precisely tracked in identical twins. What the authors observed across the whole study: The T cell response to vaccination in identical twins was reported by the authors to appear partly convergent and partly personalized.

For this clonotype: Its antigen is still unknown. No much larger clone is present one base from it, and per-base qualities are unavailable.

Library preparation was by RT-PCR. TCRdb records Illumina HiSeq 2500 as the sequencer. Using fastp trimming at Q25 and MiXCR clonotype assembly, TCRdb reanalyzed the public sequencing data and kept in-frame beta chains. All rows with the same CDR3 protein become a single entry with the most common DNA and genes. The table for this sample lists 3,500 to 4,500 distinct CDR3 sequences; roughly four fifths of them were counted only once. The top ten clones comprise 3.7% of the sample. CDR1 and CDR2, per the germline V gene (reference sequence), are DFQATT and SNEGSKA. The CDR3 covers 13 residues, taking in both the cysteine and the phenylalanine. Here the CDR3 DNA is all that survives: 39 bases in frame from base 1. V loses 6 bases, J loses 2 bases, and the germline ends lie 12 bases apart.

Sequencing was performed on T cells from blood (PBMCs), unsorted or a sorted subset (not recorded which), taken before or after yellow fever vaccination (not recorded which). The receptor was derived from a woman under 30 who received the yellow fever vaccine. Donor details come from another sample of the same person, matched by shared clones. This chain joins TRBV20-1 to TRBJ2-3; TRBD1 might be the D gene, on 6 matching bases. The nucleotide sequence is given as TGCAGTGCGATACAGGGCGTCACAGATACGCAGTATTTT. The encoded protein is CSAIQGVTDTQYF.